This entry features one T cell receptor (beta chain) sequence. These data belong to a study of blood T cell repertoires in COVID-19. In the study overall: Some COVID-19 samples were acute and others convalescent; all came from the United States, Italy and Spain. The analysed material was cDNA or gDNA that came from T cells, B-cell-depleted T cells, or PBMCs.

Measured with immunoSEQ multiplex PCR; TCRdb has only the in-frame clones, and not every one. The sample records some 200,000 clones, around nine tenths being singletons. Per the germline V gene, CDR1 is MNHEY and CDR2 is SVGAGI. This CDR3 contains 15 residues. V was clipped by 8 bases and J by 0 bases, with 16 bases between them. Sequenced material: peripheral blood. The V and J genes are TRBV6-5 and TRBJ1-2; a weak D match, TRBD1 (5 bases). This TCR derives from a young man with active or convalescent COVID-19. The CDR3, as DNA: TGTGCCAGCTACGGGGAGCGGGGCTCTAACTATGGCTACACCTTC. This gives the protein CASYGERGSNYGYTF.